This entry is about one TCR beta chain. This record comes from a study of blood T cell repertoires in COVID-19. The overall study: Both acute and convalescent COVID-19 samples were obtained from the United States, Italy and Spain. T cells, B-cell-depleted T cells, or PBMCs supplied cDNA or gDNA.

Under the authors' procedure: Amplified reference gene primers provided the basis for estimating nucleated cell counts. Produced via immunoSEQ multiplex PCR; TCRdb's table is partial and in-frame only. That table gives V, J and clone size, and the DNA gave D and trimming. The sample holds under 60,000 clones, 80% to 90% seen once. The CDR3 has 14 residues. Between the trimmed V and J ends, which lost 0 bases and 7 bases, there was a span of 11 bases. The V gene's germline CDR1 is SGHKS and CDR2 YYEKEE (reference sequence). The sample consisted of peripheral blood. This clonotype originated in a human donor in a cohort sampled during active COVID-19. V is TRBV5-5 and J is TRBJ2-1; D is perhaps TRBD1 (6 bases). Here the CDR3 reads CASSLGTALNEQFF. Written as DNA, the CDR3 is TGTGCCAGCAGCTTGGGGACAGCCTTAAATGAGCAGTTCTTC.